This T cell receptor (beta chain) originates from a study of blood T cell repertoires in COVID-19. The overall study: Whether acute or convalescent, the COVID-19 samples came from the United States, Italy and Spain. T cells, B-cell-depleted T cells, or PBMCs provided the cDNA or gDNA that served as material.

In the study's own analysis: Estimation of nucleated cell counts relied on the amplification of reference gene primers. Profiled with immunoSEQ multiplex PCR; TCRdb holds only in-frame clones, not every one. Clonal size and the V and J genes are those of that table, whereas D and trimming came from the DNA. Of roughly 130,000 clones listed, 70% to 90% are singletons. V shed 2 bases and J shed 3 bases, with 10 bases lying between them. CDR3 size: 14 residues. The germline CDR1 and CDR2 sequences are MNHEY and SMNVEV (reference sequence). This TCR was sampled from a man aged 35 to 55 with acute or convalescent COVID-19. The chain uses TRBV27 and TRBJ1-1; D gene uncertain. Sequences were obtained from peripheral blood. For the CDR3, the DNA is TGTGCCAGCAGTTTAGGCGGCACTCACACTGAAGCTTTCTTT. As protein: CASSLGGTHTEAFF.